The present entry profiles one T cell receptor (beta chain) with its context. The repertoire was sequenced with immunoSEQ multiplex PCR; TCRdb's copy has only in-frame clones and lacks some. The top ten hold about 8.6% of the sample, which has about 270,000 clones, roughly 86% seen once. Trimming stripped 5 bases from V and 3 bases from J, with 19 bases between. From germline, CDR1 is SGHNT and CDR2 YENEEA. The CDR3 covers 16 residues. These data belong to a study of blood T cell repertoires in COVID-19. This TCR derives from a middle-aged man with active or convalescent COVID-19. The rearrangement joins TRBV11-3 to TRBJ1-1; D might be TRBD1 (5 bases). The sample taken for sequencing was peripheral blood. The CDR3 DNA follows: TGTGCCAGCAGCGGAGGAGGGCGGTCGGGGGACACTGAAGCTTTCTTT. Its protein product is CASSGGGRSGDTEAFF. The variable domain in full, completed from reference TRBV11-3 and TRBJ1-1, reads EAGVVQSPRYKIIEKKQPVAFWCNPISGHNTLYWYLQNLGQGPELLIRYENEEAVDDSQLPKDRFSAERLKGVDSTLKIQPAELGDSAVYLCASSGGGRSGDTEAFFGQGTRLTVV.